The 26 T cell receptor beta chains presented below share a single source sample, sequenced in a study of blood T cell repertoires in COVID-19. Measured with immunoSEQ multiplex PCR; TCRdb has only the in-frame clones, and not every one. Of 200,000 or so clones in the sample, 80% to 90% were seen once. The sample taken for sequencing was peripheral blood. These receptors came from a human donor with active or convalescent COVID-19. The donor label of this sample is uncertain.

This chain connects TRBV5-6 to TRBJ1-1; 7 bases are shared with TRBD1. V was pared by 4 bases and J by 4 bases, with 13 bases of the junction left unmatched. The CDR3 spans 16 residues. The V gene's germline CDR1 is SGHDT and CDR2 YYEEEE. In DNA, the CDR3 is TGTGCCAGCAGCAACGGACAGGTTTATCGAGGCACTGAAGCTTTCTTT. This sequence encodes CASSNGQVYRGTEAFF.

V gene TRBV4-2 combines with J gene TRBJ2-3, with 9 nucleotides matching TRBD2. V trimming: 0 bases; J trimming: 2 bases; junction bases outside the gene matches: 12. From germline, CDR1 is LGHNA and CDR2 YNFKEQ. The CDR3 loop spans 19 amino acids. CDR3 residues: CASSQDRSSGAPYTDTQYF. The CDR3 nucleotides read TGTGCCAGCAGCCAAGATAGATCTAGCGGGGCCCCGTACACAGATACGCAGTATTTT.

This clone was seen only a few times. The J gene is TRBJ1-2, the V gene TRBV20-1; 9 positions match TRBD1. V dropped 3 bases and J dropped 2; count of bases not matched to a gene: 4. Germline V gene sequence: CDR1 DFQATT, CDR2 SNEGSKA (reference sequence). The CDR3 totals 14 residues. Here the CDR3 DNA reads TGCAGTGCTAGTAGGACAGGGGCGAACTATGGCTACACCTTC. Its translation is CSASRTGANYGYTF.

The chain uses TRBV9 and TRBJ1-1; D gene unclear. Trimming took off 3 bases at V and 0 bases at J, with 15 bases between the two ends. This CDR3 is 16 amino acids long. Germline V gene sequence: CDR1 SGDLS, CDR2 YYNGEE. The CDR3: CASSGEALGLNTEAFF. The DNA of the CDR3 is TGTGCCAGCAGCGGCGAGGCCCTTGGCCTGAACACTGAAGCTTTCTTT. The full variable domain, its missing parts supplied by reference TRBV9 and TRBJ1-1, is DSGVTQTPKHLITATGQRVTLRCSPRSGDLSVYWYQQSLDQGLQFLIQYYNGEERAKGNILERFSAQQFPDLHSELNLSSLELGDSALYFCASSGEALGLNTEAFFGQGTRLTVV.

V gene TRBV6-5 combines with J gene TRBJ1-2; 7 bases map to TRBD1. The CDR3 sequence is 13 residues long. Trimming took 6 bases from V and 1 from J; bases not matched to a gene: 2. Germline values: CDR1 MNHEY, CDR2 SVGAGI. Here the CDR3 DNA reads TGTGCCAGCAGAACAGGGGATAACTATGGCTACACCTTC. It yields the protein CASRTGDNYGYTF.

The V call is TRBV2, the J call TRBJ2-3, with 13 bases fitting TRBD2. V shed 6 bases and J 2 bases; nucleotides not matched to a gene: 5. Germline V lookup: CDR1 SNHLY, CDR2 FYNNEI. The CDR3 loop spans 16 amino acids. CDR3 loop: CASSIGTSGATDTQYF. The DNA for the CDR3 is TGTGCCAGCAGCATAGGGACTAGCGGGGCCACAGATACGCAGTATTTT. The entire variable domain, with the rest obtained from reference TRBV2 and TRBJ2-3, is as follows: EPEVTQTPSHQVTQMGQEVILRCVPISNHLYFYWYRQILGQKVEFLVSFYNNEISEKSEIFDDQFSVERPDGSNFTLKIRSTKLEDSAMYFCASSIGTSGATDTQYFGPGTRLTVL.

The rearrangement links TRBV4-1 to TRBJ1-3; possible D gene TRBD1, 5 bases. In germline, CDR1 is MGHRA, CDR2 YSYEKL. The CDR3 extends over 14 amino acids. V lost 4 bases, J lost 6 bases, and 13 bases lay in between. The CDR3 DNA sequence: TGCGCCAGCAGCCCGACAGCTTTCTCAAACACCATATATTTT. Its protein product is CASSPTAFSNTIYF.

The J gene is TRBJ2-5, the V gene TRBV28; no firm D call. Germline-derived CDR1 and CDR2 are MDHEN and SYDVKM. Deletions cut 4 bases from V and 7 bases from J, with 4 bases between. The CDR3 spans 10 residues. The CDR3 DNA reads as TGTGCCAGCAGTTCGAGGACCCAGTACTTC. It translates to CASSSRTQYF.

This chain connects TRBV19 to TRBJ2-5, with 7 positions matching TRBD1. V lost 5 bases, J lost 1 base, and 7 bases stayed unmatched. This CDR3 contains 15 residues. Germline CDR1 and CDR2: LNHDA and SQIVND (reference sequence). The DNA for the CDR3 is TGTGCCAGTAGTCCCGGGGACAGCTTCCAAGAGACCCAGTACTTC. This translates into CASSPGDSFQETQYF.

The J gene is TRBJ1-2, the V gene TRBV28; no definite D call. V was clipped by 6 bases and J by 0 bases, with 17 bases between them. The CDR3 loop spans 16 amino acids. The germline V gene encodes CDR1 MDHEN and CDR2 SYDVKM. CDR3 sequence (DNA): TGTGCCAGCAGCCCCACCGGCATGCAGGCTAACTATGGCTACACCTTC. Its translation: CASSPTGMQANYGYTF.

The V call is TRBV5-1, the J call TRBJ2-5; 8 bases agree with TRBD2. The ends lost 4 bases at V and 4 bases at J; junction bases unmatched: 6. The CDR3 contains 14 residues. Germline V gene sequence: CDR1 SGHRS, CDR2 YFSETQ. CDR3 sequence: CASSRGGTPETQYF. DNA of the CDR3: TGCGCCAGCAGCCGCGGGGGGACCCCAGAGACCCAGTACTTC.

The chain combines TRBV5-4 with TRBJ2-3; 9 nucleotides match TRBD2. CDR3 length: 14 amino acids. V dropped 4 bases and J dropped 7; count of bases not matched to a gene: 7. Germline V gene sequence: CDR1 SGHNT, CDR2 YYREEE (reference sequence). The CDR3 nucleotides read TGTGCCAGCAGCAGTAGCGGGAGTTCGCATACGCAGTATTTT. It codes for CASSSSGSSHTQYF.

This clone appeared once. The chain joins TRBV7-2 to TRBJ2-7, with D maybe TRBD1 (7 bases). This CDR3 is 14 amino acids long. CDR1 and CDR2 from the germline V gene are SGHTA and FQGNSA. With 6 bases removed from V and 5 bases from J, the gap between germline ends came to 17 bases. The CDR3 here is CASRRGQPGDEQYF. The DNA of the CDR3 is TGTGCCAGCAGAAGGGGACAGCCGGGGGACGAGCAGTACTTC.

The chain uses TRBV5-1 and TRBJ2-7; 8 bases map to TRBD1. The CDR3 contains 14 residues. Germline assignment: CDR1 SGHRS and CDR2 YFSETQ. V lost 3 bases, J lost 6 bases, and 8 bases stayed unmatched. CDR3 in DNA: TGCGCCAGCAGCTATAGACAGGGGAAAGGCGAGCAGTACTTC. As protein: CASSYRQGKGEQYF. Complete variable domain (other parts from reference TRBV5-1 and TRBJ2-7): KAGVTQTPRYLIKTRGQQVTLSCSPISGHRSVSWYQQTPGQGLQFLFEYFSETQRNKGNFPGRFSGRQFSNSRSEMNVSTLELGDSALYLCASSYRQGKGEQYFGPGTRLTVT.

This sequence joins TRBV9 and TRBJ1-2; no clear D gene. The V and J ends lost 4 bases and 8 bases respectively, with 12 bases between them. CDR3 length: 12 residues. The germline gives CDR1 SGDLS, CDR2 YYNGEE. As DNA, the CDR3 is TGTGCCAGCAGCCCGGAGCGGCTCGGCTACACCTTC. Its protein is CASSPERLGYTF.

This chain joins TRBV9 and TRBJ1-1, with TRBD1 matching 7 bases. With 0 bases clipped from V and 6 bases from J, the junction kept 5 bases outside the gene matches. The V gene's germline CDR1 is SGDLS and CDR2 YYNGEE. CDR3 length equals 14 residues. The chain's CDR3 is CASSVGKGASEAFF. The CDR3 region has the DNA TGTGCCAGCAGCGTAGGTAAGGGGGCCTCTGAAGCTTTCTTT.

The rearrangement joins TRBV6-4 to TRBJ2-6; no clear D. This CDR3 region has 18 residues. V was cut by 2 bases and J by 0 bases, with 14 bases left in between. Germline V gene lookup returns CDR1 MRHNA and CDR2 SNTAGT. This CDR3 reads CASSDASRLLSGANVLTF. In DNA form, the CDR3 reads TGTGCCAGCAGTGACGCCTCGCGACTCCTCTCTGGGGCCAACGTCCTGACTTTC.

This rearrangement joins TRBV28 to TRBJ2-2; TRBD1 matches at 7 bases. J lost 9 bases, V lost 6 bases, and 7 bases had no gene match. Germline CDR1 and CDR2: MDHEN and SYDVKM. This CDR3 has 13 amino acids. The DNA of the CDR3 is TGTGCCAGCAGGACCTCAGGGGGATGGGAGCTGTTTTTT. This gives the protein CASRTSGGWELFF.

V and J are TRBV4-1 and TRBJ1-4; 9 bases are shared with TRBD1. V was pared by 3 bases and J by 5 bases, with 13 bases of the junction left unmatched. Germline CDR1 reads MGHRA; CDR2 reads YSYEKL. The CDR3 extends over 18 amino acids. CDR3 region: CASSQNGDRAVWNEKLFF. The CDR3 nucleotides are TGCGCCAGCAGCCAGAATGGGGACAGGGCGGTTTGGAATGAAAAACTGTTTTTT.

In DNA, the CDR3 is TGCAGCGTTGCTAGGGGGACAGGGGGCACAGATACGCAGTATTTT. Translating gives CSVARGTGGTDTQYF. The rearrangement joins TRBV29-1 to TRBJ2-3, with 10 bases aligning to TRBD1. This CDR3 region has 15 residues. Losses at the gene ends were 4 bases for V and 1 base for J; bases not matched to a gene: 5. Germline-derived CDR1 and CDR2 are SQVTM and ANQGSEA.

The CDR3 region has the DNA TGTGCCAGCAGCTCAGACAGGACCCAAACGTCCGAGCAGTACTTC. Translated: CASSSDRTQTSEQYF. J is TRBJ2-7 and V is TRBV6-2 or TRBV6-3; D is perhaps TRBD1 (6 bases). Trimming pared 6 bases from V and 6 bases from J, leaving 21 bases between. The length of the CDR3 is 15 residues. In germline, CDR1 is MNHEY, CDR2 SVGEGT.

In this sample, this clone turned up once. The chain has TRBV6-5 and TRBJ2-7, with 8 bases that match TRBD2. Germline CDR1 and CDR2: MNHEY and SVGAGI. The CDR3 contains 15 residues. V was clipped by 2 bases and J by 0 bases; unmatched bases: 3. The CDR3 sequence: CASSYRAGGSYEQYF. As DNA, the CDR3 is TGTGCCAGCAGTTACCGCGCGGGAGGCTCCTACGAGCAGTACTTC.

This chain uses TRBV18 with TRBJ2-5, with D hard to call. The V gene lost 7 bases and the J gene lost 1 base, with 7 bases spanning the gap. The CDR3 totals 12 residues. Per the germline V gene, CDR1 is KGHSH and CDR2 is LQKENI. This chain's CDR3 is CASCSSQETQYF. The CDR3 DNA reads TGTGCCAGCTGTTCTAGCCAAGAGACCCAGTACTTC.

The rearrangement links TRBV29-1 to TRBJ2-7; a possible D gene is TRBD2 (7 bases). In germline, CDR1 is SQVTM, CDR2 ANQGSEA. Trimming cost V 3 bases and J 0 bases, with 18 bases left between them. The CDR3 covers 16 residues. The CDR3 protein is CSVELWSAGASYEQYF. DNA of the CDR3: TGCAGCGTTGAGCTATGGAGCGCGGGGGCCTCCTACGAGCAGTACTTC.

The chain couples TRBV3-1 (or the pseudogene TRBV3-2) to TRBJ2-5; 9 bases line up with TRBD2. Per germline, CDR1 LGHDT and CDR2 YNNKEL (reference sequence). The CDR3 is 18 amino acids. The V and J ends lost 4 bases and 0 bases, in that order; junction bases with no gene match: 12. CDR3 in amino acids: CASSLGDSTSGNQETQYF. The CDR3 DNA reads as TGTGCCAGCAGCCTGGGAGATTCGACTAGCGGCAACCAAGAGACCCAGTACTTC.

The chain is built from TRBV5-1 and TRBJ2-2, with 8 bases that match TRBD2. The CDR3 contains 18 residues. The trim removed 0 bases at V and 0 bases at J, leaving 7 bases unmatched. Germline V lookup: CDR1 SGHRS, CDR2 YFSETQ. The CDR3 region is CASSLGLAGLTNTGELFF. DNA for the CDR3: TGCGCCAGCAGCTTGGGCCTAGCGGGCTTGACGAACACCGGGGAGCTGTTTTTT.